By sample share, the clone carrying this T cell receptor (beta chain) is medium-sized. CDR1 SNHLY and CDR2 FYNNEI come from the germline V gene. Trimming shortened V by 9 bases and J by 0 bases, and 15 bases separated the two germline ends. This CDR3 is built from 16 residues. This sample is drawn from a study of T cells in localized non-small cell lung cancer. TCRdb keeps only in-frame clones here, not all; method: immunoSEQ multiplex PCR. The sample contains more than 9,000 clones, over 65% of which appear only once. This specimen was peripheral blood, taken before any cancer treatment. The receptor was isolated from a male donor aged 60 or over with stage I lung adenocarcinoma. The chain employs TRBV2 and TRBJ2-6, with D tentatively TRBD1 or TRBD2 (6 bases each). Here the CDR3 DNA reads TGTGCCAGGGAGGGGGGTAGCGGCTCTGGGGCCAACGTCCTGACTTTC. This codes for CAREGGSGSGANVLTF.